This is a list of T cell receptor beta chains from one sample in a study of blood T cell repertoires in COVID-19. The repertoire was sequenced with immunoSEQ multiplex PCR; TCRdb's copy has only in-frame clones and lacks some. The sample consists of some 100,000 clones, about 89% of them appearing once. The sample taken for sequencing was peripheral blood. The receptors here all came from a human donor with acute or convalescent COVID-19. The donor label of this sample is uncertain. Both conserved end residues are part of each CDR3. Fields, in order: D gene, clone size, J gene, V gene, CDR3 DNA, CDR3 protein. The D gene is left open where the match is weak. The size field is filled for only some rows; it gives once, few, many or a size class.

NA NA TRBJ2-4 TRBV7-2 TGTGCCAGCAGAAACAGGGAACTGGCAAACATTCAGTACTTC CASRNRELANIQYF
NA once TRBJ1-6 TRBV19 TGTGCCAGTAGTCCCGGGACATTCTACGATTCACCCCTCCACTTT CASSPGTFYDSPLHF
TRBD1 NA TRBJ2-5 TRBV7-7 TGTGCCGTCGGACAGGGATACCAAGAGACCCAGTACTTC CAVGQGYQETQYF
TRBD2 NA TRBJ2-1 TRBV10-3 TGTGCCATCACTTCCCGGCTTAGCTCCCTAGCGGAGAACAATGAGCAGTTCTTC CAITSRLSSLAENNEQFF
NA NA TRBJ1-5 TRBV7-9 TGTGCCAGCAGCTTAGGCCAGGTAAATCAGCCCCAGCATTTT CASSLGQVNQPQHF
TRBD2 NA TRBJ2-4 TRBV6-2/TRBV6-3 TGTGCCAGCAGCCCTAGCGGGGGGTTAGCCAAAAACATTCAGTACTTC CASSPSGGLAKNIQYF
TRBD2 NA TRBJ2-3 TRBV4-3 TGCGCCAGCAGCCAAGAAGCGGGGGGCCTTCGAGATACGCAGTATTTT CASSQEAGGLRDTQYF
NA NA TRBJ1-6 TRBV11-1 TGTGCCAGCAGCTTAGGGAGCTCCTATAATTCACCCCTCCACTTT CASSLGSSYNSPLHF
NA NA TRBJ1-6 TRBV4-3 TGCGCCAGCAGGCAAGATGGGGCCCGGGACACTTCACCCCTCCACTTT CASRQDGARDTSPLHF
TRBD1 NA TRBJ2-1 TRBV6-1 TGTGCCAGCAGTGAGCCGGGACAGGGAAAAAATGAGCAGTTCTTC CASSEPGQGKNEQFF
NA NA TRBJ2-3 TRBV7-3 TGTGCCAGCAGCTTCTTCCGGGGGAGCACAGATACGCAGTATTTT CASSFFRGSTDTQYF
NA NA TRBJ1-2 TRBV6-2/TRBV6-3 TGTGCCAGCAGTTATATGGACAGTAACTATGGCTACACCTTC CASSYMDSNYGYTF
TRBD1 NA TRBJ1-2 TRBV28 TGTGCCAGCGGGACAGAGACCTATGGCTACACCTTC CASGTETYGYTF
NA once TRBJ1-1 TRBV27 TGTGCCAGCAGGCGACAGGTCTGGAGCACTGAAGCTTTCTTT CASRRQVWSTEAFF
NA once TRBJ1-2 TRBV11-2 TGTGCCAGCAGCCTTAGCGACGGTGGCTATGGCTACACCTTC CASSLSDGGYGYTF
TRBD1 NA TRBJ2-1 TRBV29-1 TGCAGCGTAACCGGGACAGACTCCTACAATGAGCAGTTCTTC CSVTGTDSYNEQFF
NA NA TRBJ1-4 TRBV7-2 TGTGCCAGCAGCACTACCACGGAAAAACTGTTTTTT CASSTTTEKLFF
NA once TRBJ2-5 TRBV9 TGTGCCAGCAGCGTGACAGCCGATGACCAAGAGACCCAGTACTTC CASSVTADDQETQYF